The 12 T cell receptor beta chains below come from one sample, sequenced in a study of OX40 agonist ivuxolimab in advanced cancers. Only in-frame clones appear in the TCRdb table, and some are missing; sequencing was by immunoSEQ multiplex PCR. The data hold around 54,000 clones, with 94% observed a single time. This specimen was CD4+ or CD8+ T cells sorted from blood, taken in a trial of the OX40 agonist ivuxolimab. The receptors stem from an adult with an advanced solid tumor such as melanoma, head and neck, liver or kidney cancer.

This chain joins TRBV29-1 and TRBJ2-3; possibly TRBD2 for D (6 bases). Trimming shortened V by 6 bases and J by 4 bases, and 14 bases separated the two germline ends. CDR3 length: 13 residues. Germline CDR1 SQVTM, CDR2 ANQGSEA. For the CDR3, the DNA is TGCAGCGTGCGCCCGGGAGTCGCAGATACGCAGTATTTT. This sequence encodes CSVRPGVADTQYF.

In its sample, this clone was seen once. This sequence joins TRBV5-1 and TRBJ1-1; D is ambiguous. In germline, CDR1 is SGHRS, CDR2 YFSETQ. The CDR3 sequence is 14 residues long. Trimming took 1 base from V and 0 from J, leaving 7 bases between them. This chain's CDR3 is CASSLHRLNTEAFF. The CDR3 nucleotides are TGCGCCAGCAGCTTGCACAGACTGAACACTGAAGCTTTCTTT.

The chain combines TRBV28 with TRBJ2-7, with unresolved D. Trimming shortened V by 2 bases and J by 3 bases, and 8 bases separated the two germline ends. The CDR3 spans 13 residues. Looked up from germline, CDR1 is MDHEN and CDR2 is SYDVKM. CDR3 DNA: TGTGCCAGCAGTTTAGGGCAAGTCTACGAGCAGTACTTC. Translated: CASSLGQVYEQYF.

The chain couples TRBV7-3 to TRBJ2-1; D is possibly TRBD2 (6 bases). Germline CDR1 is SGHTA and CDR2 is FQGTGA. The CDR3 totals 15 residues. The germline V and J ends were trimmed by 5 bases and 0 bases, with 11 bases remaining between them. The CDR3 spells CASSLSGSSYNEQFF. The CDR3 DNA reads as TGTGCCAGCAGCCTTAGCGGAAGCTCCTACAATGAGCAGTTCTTC.

CDR3 amino acids: CASSVELAGGDTQYF. CDR3 nucleotides: TGTGCCAGCAGCGTAGAATTAGCGGGTGGAGATACGCAGTATTTT. This chain uses TRBV9 with TRBJ2-3; 7 nucleotides agree with TRBD2. Germline V gives CDR1 SGDLS, CDR2 YYNGEE. V shed 0 bases, J shed 5 bases, and the junction held 6 bases outside the gene matches. The CDR3 totals 15 residues.

This chain links TRBV7-9 with TRBJ1-4, with a tentative D call TRBD1 (5 bases). CDR1 and CDR2 (germline): SEHNR, FQNEAQ (reference sequence). The CDR3 covers 13 residues. Trimming pared 5 bases from V and 8 bases from J, leaving 12 bases between. The CDR3 nucleotides are TGTGCCAGCAGCGGACCCGGGGCCGAAAAACTGTTTTTT. Amino acids: CASSGPGAEKLFF. Using reference TRBV7-9 and TRBJ1-4 for the parts outside the CDR3, the full variable domain is DTGVSQNPRHKITKRGQNVTFRCDPISEHNRLYWYRQTLGQGPEFLTYFQNEAQLEKSRLLSDRFSAERPKGSFSTLEIQRTEQGDSAMYLCASSGPGAEKLFFGSGTQLSVL.

The chain carries TRBV6-5 and TRBJ1-1, with 7 positions matching TRBD1. The V segment lost 2 bases and the J segment 11 bases; nucleotides outside the gene matches: 17. In germline, CDR1 is MNHEY, CDR2 SVGAGI. This CDR3 is built from 16 residues. In nucleotides, the CDR3 is TGTGCCAGCAGTTACCGCCCCCACCGACAGGGATTTGGGGCTTTCTTT. Encoded protein: CASSYRPHRQGFGAFF.

The V gene is TRBV10-3, the J gene TRBJ1-2; the D gene is possibly TRBD1 (6 bases). V was cut by 3 bases and J by 3 bases, with 17 bases left in between. In germline, CDR1 is ENHRY, CDR2 SYGVKD. This CDR3 region has 16 residues. The CDR3 is CAISDGLDSAHYGYTF. CDR3 DNA: TGTGCCATCAGTGATGGATTGGACAGTGCACACTATGGCTACACCTTC.

The rearrangement uses TRBV5-5 and TRBJ2-7; TRBD2 aligns across 15 bases. J gave up 4 bases and V 0 bases, and 8 bases lay outside the gene matches. Germline V gene sequence: CDR1 SGHKS, CDR2 YYEKEE (reference sequence). The CDR3 is 18 amino acids. The CDR3 nucleotides read TGTGCCAGCAGCTTGGCCCCGGGACTAGCGGGAGGTGATTACGAGCAGTACTTC. Translation: CASSLAPGLAGGDYEQYF.

The table lists this clone with a count of one. V usage is TRBV7-6 and J usage is TRBJ1-1; 7 positions agree with TRBD1. The CDR3 extends over 16 amino acids. V was pared by 5 bases and J by 0 bases, with 9 bases of the junction left unmatched. Per germline, CDR1 SGHVS and CDR2 FNYEAQ. CDR3: CASSLWTGEMNTEAFF. In nucleotides, the CDR3 is TGTGCCAGCAGCCTATGGACAGGCGAGATGAACACTGAAGCTTTCTTT. Full variable domain (missing parts from reference TRBV7-6 and TRBJ1-1): GAGVSQSPRYKVTKRGQDVALRCDPISGHVSLYWYRQALGQGPEFLTYFNYEAQQDKSGLPNDRFSAERPEGSISTLTIQRTEQRDSAMYRCASSLWTGEMNTEAFFGQGTRLTVV.

The chain combines TRBV7-9 with TRBJ1-1; D remains ambiguous. This CDR3 is built from 12 residues. The V and J ends lost 2 bases and 4 bases respectively, with 5 bases between them. CDR1 is SEHNR, CDR2 FQNEAQ, per germline (reference sequence). CDR3: CASSLRATEAFF. Written as DNA, the CDR3 is TGTGCCAGCAGCTTAAGGGCCACTGAAGCTTTCTTT.

The chain recombines TRBV7-9 with TRBJ2-2; 12 bases fit TRBD2. V lost 8 bases, J lost 6 bases, and 10 bases stayed unmatched. Germline V gives CDR1 SEHNR, CDR2 FQNEAQ (reference sequence). The CDR3 runs 16 residues. The CDR3 reads CASPALAGGPAGELFF. The CDR3, as DNA: TGTGCCAGCCCCGCTCTAGCGGGAGGGCCGGCCGGGGAGCTGTTTTTT.